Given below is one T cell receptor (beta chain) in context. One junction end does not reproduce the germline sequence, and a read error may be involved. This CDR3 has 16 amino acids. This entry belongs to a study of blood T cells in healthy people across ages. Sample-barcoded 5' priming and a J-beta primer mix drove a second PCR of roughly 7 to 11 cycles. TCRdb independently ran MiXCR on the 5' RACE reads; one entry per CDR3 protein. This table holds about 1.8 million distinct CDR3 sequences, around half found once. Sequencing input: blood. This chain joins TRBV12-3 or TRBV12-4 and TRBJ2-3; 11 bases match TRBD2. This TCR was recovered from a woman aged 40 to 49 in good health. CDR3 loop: CASSFRTSGHTDTEYF. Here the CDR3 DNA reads TGTGCCAGCAGTTTCCGGACTAGCGGGCACACAGATACGGAGTATTTT.